The clone carrying this T cell receptor beta chain was seen a handful of times. This sample stems from a study of T cells after yellow fever vaccination. By 5'RACE template switching, TCR cDNA was produced, with a universal primer site and UMIs added in the process. Each CDR3 protein is one row after TCRdb ran MiXCR on the 5' RACE reads. The sample has 300,000 to 400,000 distinct CDR3 sequences; roughly 8.6% are singletons. V lost 1 base, J lost 0 bases, and 5 bases stayed unmatched. The CDR3 is 16 amino acids. The TCR originated in a man aged 18 to 29 who received the YFV17D yellow fever vaccine. Sequencing was performed on PBMCs, taken approximately 40 days after the first yellow fever vaccination. The chain joins TRBV12-3 or TRBV12-4 to TRBJ2-5; 7 positions agree with TRBD2. The chain's CDR3 is CASSLVPSGYQETQYF. The DNA for the CDR3 is TGTGCCAGCAGTTTAGTTCCTAGCGGATACCAAGAGACCCAGTACTTC.